These T cell receptor beta chains were read from a single sample in a study of T-cell memory formation after mild COVID-19. TCRdb re-analysed the 5' RACE reads in MiXCR, keeping a single row per CDR3 protein. Here the sample spans under 300,000 distinct CDR3 sequences, roughly 8% being singletons. Sequenced sample: PBMCs or a T cell subset sorted from them (not recorded which). All receptors derive from a man aged 18 to 29 who had mild COVID-19 (a few samples of this study predate the infection). Cell type and time point are not known. CDR3s include the opening cysteine and the closing phenylalanine or tryptophan. The D gene is left open where the match is weak. Clone size appears in some rows only: once, few, many, or a class for an expanded clone.

NA,TRBJ1-1,TRBV5-1,NA,CASSSRGRTGGAFRPEAFF,TGCGCCAGCAGTTCTCGCGGTCGGACGGGGGGCGCCTTTCGTCCTGAAGCTTTCTTT
few,TRBJ2-5,TRBV18,TRBD2,CASTSGGGETQYF,TGTGCCAGCACTAGCGGAGGGGGAGAGACCCAGTACTTC
NA,TRBJ1-3,TRBV7-6,TRBD1,CASSRTTGGSGNTIYF,TGTGCCAGCAGCCGGACCACAGGGGGCTCTGGAAACACCATATATTTT
few,TRBJ1-1,TRBV6-5,NA,CASTAPGRATEAFF,TGTGCCAGCACTGCGCCCGGCAGGGCCACTGAAGCTTTCTTT
NA,TRBJ2-7,TRBV29-1,TRBD1,CSVEGSSRQGTYEQYF,TGCAGCGTTGAAGGGTCCTCAAGACAGGGGACCTACGAGCAGTACTTC
few,TRBJ2-3,TRBV5-1,TRBD2,CASSSRTSDTQYF,TGCGCCAGCAGCTCCAGGACTAGCGATACGCAGTATTTT
few,TRBJ1-2,TRBV12-3/TRBV12-4,TRBD1,CASSLAQGGTGYTF,TGTGCCAGCAGTTTAGCGCAGGGGGGTACGGGCTACACCTTC
NA,TRBJ2-1,TRBV6-2/TRBV6-3,TRBD1,CASRGTGETNEQFF,TGTGCCAGCAGGGGGACAGGGGAAACCAATGAGCAGTTCTTC
NA,TRBJ2-5,TRBV4-1,TRBD2,CASSQGGGHQETQYF,TGCGCCAGCAGCCAAGGGGGGGGACACCAAGAGACCCAGTACTTC
NA,TRBJ1-6,TRBV10-2,NA,CASSESRAGGNSPLHF,TGCGCCAGCAGTGAGTCGAGGGCAGGAGGAAATTCACCCCTCCACTTT
NA,TRBJ2-5,TRBV27,NA,CASSLGHQETQYF,TGTGCCAGCAGTCTTGGACACCAAGAGACCCAGTACTTC
NA,TRBJ2-7,TRBV5-1,NA,CASSLGATNYEQYF,TGCGCCAGCAGCTTGGGTGCGACGAACTACGAGCAGTACTTC